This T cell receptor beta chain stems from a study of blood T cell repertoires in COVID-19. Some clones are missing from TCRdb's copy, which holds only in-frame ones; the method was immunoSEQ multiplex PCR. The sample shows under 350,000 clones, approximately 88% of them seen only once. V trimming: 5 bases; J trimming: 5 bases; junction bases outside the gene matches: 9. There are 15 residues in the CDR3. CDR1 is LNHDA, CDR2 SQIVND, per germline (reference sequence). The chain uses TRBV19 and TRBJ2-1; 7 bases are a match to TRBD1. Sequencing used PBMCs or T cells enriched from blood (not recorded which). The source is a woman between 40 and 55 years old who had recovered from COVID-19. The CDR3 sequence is CASSANRDSHNEQFF. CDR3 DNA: TGTGCCAGTAGTGCAAACCGGGACAGCCACAATGAGCAGTTCTTC.